This T cell receptor beta chain was recovered during a study of cytomegalovirus exposure and HLA in healthy donors. The PCR made use of 60 Vbeta and 13 Jbeta primers. Some clones are missing from TCRdb's copy, which holds only in-frame ones; the method was immunoSEQ multiplex PCR. The table lists just over 150,000 clones, approximately 72% of them singletons. This clone appeared a few times. With V trimmed by 8 bases and J by 13 bases, 10 bases remained unmatched. Germline V gives CDR1 SNHLY, CDR2 FYNNEI. This CDR3 has 13 residues. V is TRBV2 and J is TRBJ2-5; 13 bases agree with TRBD2. The sample consisted of PBMCs. This receptor was obtained from a female donor in good health and CMV-seronegative. The CDR3 loop is CASELAGGPRPYF. In DNA form, the CDR3 reads TGTGCCAGCGAACTAGCGGGGGGGCCTCGGCCGTACTTC.